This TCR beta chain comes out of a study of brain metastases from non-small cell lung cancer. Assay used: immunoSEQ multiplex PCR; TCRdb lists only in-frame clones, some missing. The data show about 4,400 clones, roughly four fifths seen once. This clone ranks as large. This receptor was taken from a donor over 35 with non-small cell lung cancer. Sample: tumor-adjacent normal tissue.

This CDR3 is CSGGYGLNTEAFF. Here the CDR3 DNA reads TGCAGCGGTGGGTATGGCCTGAACACTGAAGCTTTCTTT. The chain is built from TRBV29-1 and TRBJ1-1; D remains ambiguous. Per the germline V gene, CDR1 is SQVTM and CDR2 is ANQGSEA. The CDR3 consists of 13 residues. Between the trimmed V and J ends, which lost 7 bases and 0 bases, there was a span of 12 bases.